The clone carrying this T cell receptor beta chain turned up a few times. Its specificity is unknown. The entry originates in a study of vaccination and CD4 T cells after COVID-19. Study details: In the convalescent cohort, there were six males and four females, two of them Hispanic.

Regarding treatment: roughly 11-day PBMC culture with coronavirus spike peptide pools or control peptides (ViraFEST assay). The CDR3 has 14 amino acids. The V end was cut by 2 bases, the J end by 7 bases, with 9 bases between. Germline CDR1 SEHNR, CDR2 FQNEAQ (reference sequence). Once obtained from cultured CD4+ T cells, the DNA was sequenced using the Oncomine TCR Beta short-read assay. Genomic DNA was drawn out of CD4+ T cells grown in culture. TCRdb reprocessed the PCR reads via MiXCR and lists one record per CDR3 protein. The table shows about 4,400 distinct CDR3 sequences, with about 21% occurring only once. Overall study results and limits: Spike mono-reactivity held for 304 of 307 vaccine-specific clones in convalescent patients.

The source of this sequence is a human donor who had recovered from COVID-19. Sequenced material: CD4+ T cells from blood, cultured in vitro. The rearrangement links TRBV7-9 to TRBJ1-6; a weak D match, TRBD1 (5 bases). Here the CDR3 DNA reads TGTGCCAGCAGCTTACCGGCAGGGAATTCACCCCTCCACTTT. Its protein product is CASSLPAGNSPLHF.